This T cell receptor beta chain is from a study of regulatory T cells in long-lasting Graves disease (dated by TCRdb to 2020 to 2022). Turning to the overall study: Patients with newly diagnosed Graves' disease had been on antithyroid drugs for under 3 months. The study was registered as a clinical trial and conducted in China. Peripheral blood TCR sequencing and RNA sequencing compared persistent Graves' disease patients with newly diagnosed Graves' disease patients. A total of about 35 samples underwent TCR sequencing, from 13 patients with persistent Graves' disease and some 20 patients with newly diagnosed Graves' disease.

CDR1 SEHNR and CDR2 FQNEAQ were looked up in the germline V gene (reference sequence). The CDR3 spans 14 residues, from the cysteine through the phenylalanine. Solely the CDR3 DNA is kept, with 42 bases framed from the first base. Trimming at the junction amounts to 0 bases on V and 1 base on J, and the germline ends lie 6 bases apart. Receptors were amplified or captured by multiplex PCR. TCRdb names Illumina HiSeq 4000 as the instrument used. CDR3 regions were amplified by Arm-PCR with iRepertoire HTBI primers to construct TCR beta libraries. PCR products were gel purified before sequencing. Per the authors' processing: Gene usage analysis of CDR3 amino acid clonotypes relied on the 60 or so TRBV and around 14 TRBJ segments identified across samples. Filtered high-quality paired reads were merged into contigs using COPE and FqMerger. BLAST was used to align contigs to the IMGT TRBV, TRBD and TRBJ reference genes, and CDR3 was defined following IMGT. Highly expanded clones were defined as clonotypes with a frequency above 0.1%. Shannon entropy served as the measure of repertoire diversity, while the Gini coefficient captured V-J evenness. Public clonotypes were defined as clonotypes shared by more than one individual. TCRdb passed the public sequencing reads through fastp at Q25 and MiXCR, retaining productive beta sequences. CDR3 protein sequences are deduplicated, and each keeps its most common genes and DNA. The V and J calls and clone size are TCRdb's, not the authors'. The sample contains about 560,000 distinct CDR3 sequences, more than 15% of them found a single time. The top ten clonotypes cover approximately 12% of the sample.

What the research found in general, with its limitations: The small sample size was acknowledged by the authors as a limitation that may reduce accuracy. Sequencing and analysis were limited to the TCR beta chain. More public clonotypes were shared among persistent patients (under 3,000) than among newly diagnosed patients (approximately 1,000). Compared with newly diagnosed patients, patients with persistent Graves' disease had lower TCR Shannon entropy and fewer highly expanded clones, which suggests clonal expansion. Only peripheral blood was studied, because thyroid tissue, the primary lesion, was inaccessible. Preferential use of TRBV28, TRBJ1-2 and TRBJ2-5 was observed in persistent disease, whereas TRBV20-1 and TRBJ2-1 were favored in newly diagnosed disease.

What this sample's time point label stands for: newly diagnosed GD, antithyroid drugs for less than 3 months. For both TCR sequencing and RNA sequencing, RNA was extracted from PBMCs using TRIzol. The diagnosis of Graves' disease followed American Thyroid Association guidelines. Patients were recruited from an endocrinology department in Xi'an, China. Each patient gave 9 to 10 milliliters of peripheral blood, collected in an EDTA anticoagulant tube. Ficoll Paque Plus density gradient separation was used to isolate PBMCs, and no additional T cell sorting was done. An Agilent 2100 Bioanalyzer and agarose gel were used to check RNA quality, and a NanoDrop 2000 was used to measure RNA concentration. Points on this clonotype: The antigen it recognizes is unknown. A much larger clonotype is one base distant, so this may be a read error.

These data were likewise used in another study, on T cells in Graves' hyperthyroidism and ophthalmopathy. The second study, in turn, reports: A patient counted as having stable Graves' hyperthyroidism if no progression to ophthalmopathy occurred over 18 months of follow-up. Hyperthyroidism patients were newly diagnosed, had a disease duration of under 2 months, and were aged 18 to 65 years. Exclusion was applied to patients with uncontrolled infections, other autoimmune diseases, pregnancy or lactation. Clinical symptoms, serum thyroxine and TRAb, thyroid ultrasound, and orbital computed tomography formed the basis for the diagnoses. The TCR CDR3 was subjected to a first round of RT-PCR using the HTBI primer set and the Qiagen OneStep RT-PCR kit. Blood samples also contained most of the expanded thyroid clonotypes (frequency above 0.001), which suggests that blood repertoires may reflect thyroid immune responses. A 13 V-J signature model separated ophthalmopathy from stable hyperthyroidism, with just over 85% sensitivity and 81.08% specificity in cross-validation and 80%/75% in testing. In validation, the model predicted progression to ophthalmopathy a median of around 6.5 months before onset, with roughly 68% sensitivity and about 72% specificity. TCR V-J signatures able to tell the groups apart were searched for in a discovery cohort of 90 to 100 patients, of whom fewer than 45 had Graves' ophthalmopathy and roughly 59 had stable Graves' hyperthyroidism. Whether ophthalmopathy could be predicted prospectively was tested in an independent validation cohort made up of roughly 20 hyperthyroidism patients plus 17 patients who later progressed to ophthalmopathy. The approximately 98 discovery patients were randomly divided into training and test sets at a 7:3 ratio. Thyroid tissue and blood T-cell repertoires from more than five Graves' hyperthyroidism patients were also compared in the study. Once sampling was done, hyperthyroidism patients were given methimazole at a starting dose of 30 mg daily, whereas ophthalmopathy patients were given high-dose intravenous methylprednisolone. Libraries were constructed in a second round of multiplex PCR, after which size selection and purification were carried out. The libraries were sequenced on an Illumina HiSeq2000 using paired-end 100 bp reads. Raw data were processed with SOAPnuke, discarding reads with adapters, uncalled bases, mean Phred below 15, or no exact constant-primer or identifier match. High-quality paired reads were merged using COPE v1.2.5, and each unique nucleotide sequence was defined as a clonotype. MiTCR v1.1 was used to align the clonotypes against IMGT TRBV, TRBD and TRBJ reference segments. Analysis was restricted to V-J combinations with a frequency above 0.0001, which covered roughly 99% of repertoires. A TCS score was defined as the ratio between F50 (clonal expansion) and ExV (chaos), using BLOSUM62-based TCRdist between CDR3 peptides within each V-J. Welch's t-statistics and random forest reduced around 520 V-J features to 13, which were used in a naive Bayes classifier (R e1071). Sample size was not statistically predetermined, and investigators were not blinded to group allocation. The paper describes TCR Vbeta CDR3 sequencing of 135 peripheral blood samples, made up of 43 ophthalmopathy patients, over 70 hyperthyroidism patients and 17 progressor patients.

The chain joins TRBV7-9 to TRBJ1-1; the D gene remains uncertain. The material was peripheral blood mononuclear cells (PBMCs), obtained at new diagnosis, from a patient treated with antithyroid drugs. The sequence came from a young man with Graves disease. Donor details come from another sample of the same person, matched by shared clones. The CDR3: CASSLATGNTEAFF. In nucleotides, the sequence is TGTGCCAGCAGCTTAGCCACGGGGAACACTGAAGCTTTCTTT. With the rest looked up from the reference TRBV7-9 and TRBJ1-1 genes rather than sequenced, the full variable domain is DTGVSQNPRHKITKRGQNVTFRCDPISEHNRLYWYRQTLGQGPEFLTYFQNEAQLEKSRLLSDRFSAERPKGSFSTLEIQRTEQGDSAMYLCASSLATGNTEAFFGQGTRLTVV.